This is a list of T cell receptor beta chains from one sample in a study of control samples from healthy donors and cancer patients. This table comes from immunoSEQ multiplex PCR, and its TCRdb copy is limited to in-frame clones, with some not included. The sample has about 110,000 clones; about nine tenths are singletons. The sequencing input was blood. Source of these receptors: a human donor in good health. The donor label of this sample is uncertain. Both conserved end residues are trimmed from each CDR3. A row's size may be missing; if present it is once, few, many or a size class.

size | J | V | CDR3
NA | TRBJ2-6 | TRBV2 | ASRTDGGPNVLT
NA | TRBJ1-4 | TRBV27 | ASSIQGTELF
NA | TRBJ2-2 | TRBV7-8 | ASSSRVANTGELF
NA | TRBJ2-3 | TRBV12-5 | ASGLGATSGGPDTQY
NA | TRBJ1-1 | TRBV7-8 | ASSWDKNMNTEAF
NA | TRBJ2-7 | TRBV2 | ASKMEAYEQY
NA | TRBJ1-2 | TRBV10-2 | ASSRADTGTADYGYT
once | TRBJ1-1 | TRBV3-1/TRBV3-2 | ASSQIPGQGTEEAF
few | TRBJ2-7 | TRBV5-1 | ASSELAGGREQY
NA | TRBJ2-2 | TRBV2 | ASTGGNGELF
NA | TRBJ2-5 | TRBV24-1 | ATGRDTEPQETQY
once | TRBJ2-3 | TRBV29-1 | SAFLDRHTQY
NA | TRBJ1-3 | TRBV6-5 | ASSRQGISGNTIY
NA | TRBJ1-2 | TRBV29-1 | SVEFRGFGGYT
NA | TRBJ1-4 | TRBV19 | ASRNRGGTNEKLF
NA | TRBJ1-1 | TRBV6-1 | ASSEHQGGKAF
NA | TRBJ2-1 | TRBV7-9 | ASSSGLAASSYNEQF
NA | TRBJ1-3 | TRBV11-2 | ASSLSQRYGNTIY
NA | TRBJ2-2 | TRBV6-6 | ASSYSINPGELF
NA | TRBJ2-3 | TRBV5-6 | ASSAERGGWDTQY
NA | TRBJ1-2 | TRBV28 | ASSLGGIYYGYT
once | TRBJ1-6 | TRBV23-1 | ASSHSSYNSPLH
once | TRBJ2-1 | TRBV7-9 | ASSLDRDRVNEQF
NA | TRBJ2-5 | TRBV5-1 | ASSLWGEETQY
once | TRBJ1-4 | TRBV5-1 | ASSSSTGQAGKLF
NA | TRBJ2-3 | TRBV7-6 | ASSNTGGADTQY
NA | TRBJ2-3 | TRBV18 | ASSPFKGQPSTDTQY
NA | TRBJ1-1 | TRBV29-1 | SVARGTGGRTEAF
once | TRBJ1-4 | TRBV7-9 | ASSPGTVIEEKLF
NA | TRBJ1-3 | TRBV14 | ASSLRGWINTIY
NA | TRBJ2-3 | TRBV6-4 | ASSVDHTDTQY
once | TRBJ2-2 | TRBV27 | ASSFHQPGQIFGGELF
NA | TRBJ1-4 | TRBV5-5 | ASSQNPTGQKEKLF
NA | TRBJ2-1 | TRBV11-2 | ASSLSPFSYNEQF
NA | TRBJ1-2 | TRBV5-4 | ASSLNLNYGYT
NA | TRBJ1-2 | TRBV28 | ASSSGENYGYT
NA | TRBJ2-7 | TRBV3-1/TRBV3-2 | ASSQERGRGDEQY
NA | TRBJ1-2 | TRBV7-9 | ASSLAGQGRGGYT
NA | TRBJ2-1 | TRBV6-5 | ASRPGTYNEQF
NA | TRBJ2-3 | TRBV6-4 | ASSEGGGTDTQY
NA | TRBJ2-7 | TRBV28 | ASSSGLAGLDYEQY
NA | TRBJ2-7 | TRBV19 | ACEDSLYEQY
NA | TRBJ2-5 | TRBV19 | ATNTGIGETQY
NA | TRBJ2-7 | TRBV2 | ASRTPGTTSYEQY
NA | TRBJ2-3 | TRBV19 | ASSASGTDTQY
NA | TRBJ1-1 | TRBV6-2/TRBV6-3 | ASSYGVMGQQDMNTEAF
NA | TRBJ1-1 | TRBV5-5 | ASSYGTPGANTEAF
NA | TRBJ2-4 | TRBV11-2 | ASSFAGENIQY
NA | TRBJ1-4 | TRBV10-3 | AISESPGEGYEKLF
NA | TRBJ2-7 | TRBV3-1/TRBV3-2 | ASSQTGTRRNEQY
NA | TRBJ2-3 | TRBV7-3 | ASSTSGGSTDTQY
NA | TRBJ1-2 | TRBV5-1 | ASSQGLGTGTNYGYT
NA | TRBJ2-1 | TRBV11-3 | ASSLGGRGSNEQF
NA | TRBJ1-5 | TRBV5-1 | ASRLGGSDQPQH
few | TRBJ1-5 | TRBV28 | ASREPNNQPQH
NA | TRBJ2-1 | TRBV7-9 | ASSFGQGSTLYEQF
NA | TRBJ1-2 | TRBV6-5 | ASSYGGPYGYT
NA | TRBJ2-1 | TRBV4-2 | ASSQVAGAYNEQF
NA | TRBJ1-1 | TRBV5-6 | ASSSDRLNTEAF